The TCR beta chain described here comes from a study of T cell responses to AZD1222 COVID-19 vaccine. Produced via immunoSEQ multiplex PCR; TCRdb's table is partial and in-frame only. The sample records more than 95,000 clones, about 89% being singletons. With 5 bases clipped from V and 3 bases from J, the junction kept 6 bases outside the gene matches. This CDR3 is built from 15 residues. From germline, CDR1 is LGHNA and CDR2 YNFKEQ. This TCR derives from an adult in good health. Material: peripheral blood, obtained on day 0 of AZD1222 vaccination. This chain links TRBV4-2 with TRBJ1-1, with TRBD1 matching 10 bases. The CDR3 DNA reads as TGTGCCAGCAGCTCCGGACAGGGGGGTCACACTGAAGCTTTCTTT. Residues: CASSSGQGGHTEAFF.